The clone carrying this TCR beta chain was counted a few times. Original analysis: Estimates of nucleated cell counts were drawn from the amplification of reference gene primers. The data were produced by immunoSEQ multiplex PCR, yet TCRdb's version contains in-frame clones alone and is incomplete. Clone size and V and J calls were adopted from that table, with D and trimming inferred from the DNA. Among nearly 350,000 clones, around 86% were seen once, and the ten largest hold roughly 6%. Patients from Seattle were sampled longitudinally, starting during active infection. The data were obtained in a study of blood T cell repertoires in COVID-19. Whole-study context: Spain, Italy and the United States supplied samples that represented acute and convalescent COVID-19. Sources were T cells, B-cell-depleted T cells, or PBMCs; the material itself was cDNA or gDNA.

The germline gives CDR1 SGHRS, CDR2 YFSETQ. This CDR3 is 15 amino acids long. The junction had 6 bases not matched to a gene; V was cut back by 4 bases and J by 2 bases. The sequence was collected from a woman in her fifties or sixties with COVID-19, enrolled during active disease. Sequences were obtained from peripheral blood. The V gene is TRBV5-1, the J gene TRBJ2-7; 10 nucleotides match TRBD1. The CDR3 region is CASSRGTGDTYEQYF. Here the CDR3 DNA reads TGCGCCAGCAGCCGGGGGACAGGGGACACCTACGAGCAGTACTTC.